The present T cell receptor (beta chain) was sequenced within a study of cytomegalovirus exposure and HLA in healthy donors. Looking at the study overall: Researchers found that approximately 85% of around 400 genotyped donors fell within the Caucasian-associated ancestry cluster. Findings and caveats of the study: Later analysis showed TCR association rates varying by HLA locus, highest for DRB1 and lowest for HLA-C. Most TCR sequences proved rare, with some public TCRs found in many donors.

Only one count was recorded for this clone. What it binds is unknown. Use of 60 Vbeta and 13 Jbeta primers characterized the PCR. The protocol was immunoSEQ multiplex PCR, while the TCRdb copy is restricted to in-frame clones and leaves out a portion. The data contain 100,000 to 150,000 clones, 75% to 80% of them seen just once; the ten biggest clones take up 5.5% to 8%. CDR1 is SGHRS, CDR2 YFSETQ, per germline. V was clipped by 0 bases and J by 0 bases, with 9 bases between them. This CDR3 comprises 15 residues. The source is a woman aged 40 to 50 in good health and CMV-seronegative. This chain uses TRBV5-1 with TRBJ1-1; unclear D gene. Sequencing was carried out using PBMCs. The DNA for the CDR3 is TGCGCCAGCAGCTTGGGGCCGGGAATGAACACTGAAGCTTTCTTT. This gives the protein CASSLGPGMNTEAFF.